The 6 T cell receptor beta chains listed next were all sequenced from one sample in a study of T cells in Graves' hyperthyroidism and ophthalmopathy. What was amplified from RNA transcripts were TCR beta CDR3 regions. First-round RT-PCR of the TCR CDR3 relied on the HTBI primer set. MiXCR, run by TCRdb on the multiplex PCR reads, gives a single entry per CDR3 protein. This table holds about 560,000 distinct CDR3 sequences, around 15% found once. The sample taken for sequencing was blood. These receptors were collected from a young woman with Graves' hyperthyroidism.

This sequence joins TRBV27 and TRBJ2-1, with no clear D. Germline CDR1 reads MNHEY; CDR2 reads SMNVEV (reference sequence). V was clipped by 0 bases and J by 4 bases, with 10 bases between them. This CDR3 spans 15 amino acids. The CDR3: CASSLSIGPYNEQFF. Here the CDR3 DNA reads TGTGCCAGCAGTTTATCGATTGGACCTTACAATGAGCAGTTCTTC.

In its sample, this clonotype was seen a few times. The gene calls are TRBV12-3 or TRBV12-4 and TRBJ2-3; 9 bases are a match to TRBD2. CDR3 size: 14 residues. V shed 3 bases and J 4 bases; nucleotides not matched to a gene: 2. DNA for the CDR3: TGTGCCAGCAGTTTCGCGGGGGGGCCAGATACGCAGTATTTT. The encoded protein is CASSFAGGPDTQYF.

This clonotype occurred many times. The rearrangement uses TRBV12-3 or TRBV12-4 and TRBJ1-6; 11 bases line up with TRBD1. Trimming cost V 1 base and J 9 bases; bases outside gene matches: 2. This CDR3 region has 15 residues. CDR3 in amino acids: CASSLGGQGVSPLHF. For the CDR3, the DNA is TGTGCCAGCAGTTTAGGGGGACAGGGGGTTTCACCCCTCCACTTT.

This clonotype was seen a few times. This chain links TRBV5-1 with TRBJ2-2; 10 bases align to TRBD1. V shed 4 bases, J shed 6 bases, and the junction held 3 bases outside the gene matches. Germline assignment: CDR1 SGHRS and CDR2 YFSETQ. This CDR3 has 14 amino acids. CDR3 sequence: CASSPGQGAGELFF. Written as DNA, the CDR3 is TGCGCCAGCAGCCCTGGACAGGGGGCCGGGGAGCTGTTTTTT.

This clonotype was seen at least ten times. This chain connects TRBV7-9 to TRBJ2-3; 9 nucleotides align to TRBD2. The CDR3 totals 17 residues. Germline CDR1 SEHNR, CDR2 FQNEAQ (reference sequence). Germline trimming cut 3 bases from V and 0 bases from J; bases unmatched to any gene: 7. CDR3 protein: CASSFPTSGYSTDTQYF. CDR3 nucleotide sequence: TGTGCCAGCAGCTTCCCGACTAGCGGCTATAGCACAGATACGCAGTATTTT.

This chain joins TRBV19 and TRBJ1-2, with 8 positions matching TRBD1. Germline CDR1 LNHDA, CDR2 SQIVND (reference sequence). The CDR3 has 13 amino acids. The junction had 5 bases not matched to a gene; V was cut back by 5 bases and J by 6 bases. This chain's CDR3 is CASSGQGWDGYTF. CDR3 coding DNA: TGTGCCAGTAGTGGACAGGGTTGGGATGGCTACACCTTC.